These 25 T cell receptor beta chains originate from one sample sequenced in a study of T cells in Graves' hyperthyroidism and ophthalmopathy. What was amplified from RNA transcripts were TCR beta CDR3 regions. With the HTBI primer set, the TCR CDR3 went through a first round of RT-PCR. TCRdb reprocessed the multiplex PCR reads with MiXCR, giving one entry per CDR3 protein. The repertoire consists of more than 150,000 distinct CDR3 sequences, with around 15% occurring once and the leading ten covering 29%. The sample consisted of blood. The receptors originated from a woman aged 50 to 60 with Graves' hyperthyroidism.

This clonotype has at least ten counts. V usage is TRBV15 and J usage is TRBJ1-1, with a weak D call TRBD1 (5 bases). Germline loops: CDR1 LNHNV, CDR2 YYDKDF (reference sequence). This CDR3 spans 16 amino acids. V lost 3 bases to trimming and J lost 2 bases, with 16 bases between them. The chain's CDR3 is CATSSPRLGLNTEAFF. DNA of the CDR3: TGTGCCACCAGCAGTCCCCGCCTGGGGCTAAACACTGAAGCTTTCTTT.

In its sample, this clonotype was seen many times. The V and J genes are TRBV5-4 and TRBJ1-2; 9 bases are a match to TRBD1. Germline-derived CDR1 and CDR2 are SGHNT and YYREEE (reference sequence). This CDR3 spans 15 amino acids. The trim removed 2 bases at V and 4 bases at J, leaving 6 bases unmatched. The CDR3 protein is CASSLAGTGTYGYTF. DNA for the CDR3: TGTGCCAGCAGCTTAGCAGGGACAGGGACCTATGGCTACACCTTC.

This clonotype has just a few counts. The rearrangement links TRBV28 to TRBJ1-2, with D perhaps TRBD1 (5 bases). Per germline, CDR1 MDHEN and CDR2 SYDVKM. The CDR3 sequence is 11 residues long. V gave up 10 bases and J gave up 6 bases, with 12 bases separating them. The CDR3 DNA follows: TGTGCCACGAAGTGGGGGAATGGCTACACCTTC. It translates to CATKWGNGYTF.

This clonotype was counted a single time. V is TRBV7-2 and J is TRBJ2-5; 9 bases match TRBD1. Germline CDR1 SGHTA, CDR2 FQGNSA. The CDR3 spans 15 residues. Trimming removed 5 bases from V and 4 bases from J; junction bases left unmatched: 8. The CDR3 DNA follows: TGTGCCAGCAGCCCGGGACAGGGACGGGGAGAGACCCAGTACTTC. This encodes CASSPGQGRGETQYF.

This clonotype has a count of ten or more. This chain joins TRBV28 and TRBJ1-6; TRBD1 agrees at 10 bases. Per the germline V gene, CDR1 is MDHEN and CDR2 is SYDVKM. The CDR3 contains 19 residues. The ends lost 1 base at V and 0 bases at J; junction bases unmatched: 6. CDR3 DNA: TGTGCCAGCAGTTTATTGCCCTGGACAGGGGGCTCCTATAATTCACCCCTCCACTTT. Translation: CASSLLPWTGGSYNSPLHF.

This clonotype was counted ten times or more. The chain has TRBV5-1 and TRBJ2-3, with 15 nucleotides matching TRBD2. Germline CDR1 is SGHRS and CDR2 is YFSETQ. The CDR3 spans 19 residues. V trimming: 3 bases; J trimming: 5 bases; junction bases outside the gene matches: 13. In DNA form, the CDR3 reads TGCGCCAGCAGCTCCGGACTAGCGGGGGGGCCTCAGAGGGGAGATACGCAGTATTTT. Protein product: CASSSGLAGGPQRGDTQYF.

In this sample, this clonotype turned up many times. The CDR3 region has the DNA TGCGCCAGCAGCTTGGCACCCGATCAGCCCCAGCATTTT. Encoded protein: CASSLAPDQPQHF. The J gene is TRBJ1-5, the V gene TRBV5-1; no clear D. V lost 0 bases, J lost 5 bases, and 6 bases lay in between. The CDR3 spans 13 residues. Germline V gene lookup returns CDR1 SGHRS and CDR2 YFSETQ.

This clonotype appeared many times. The chain uses TRBV19 and TRBJ1-6, with a weak D call TRBD1 (6 bases). The CDR3 length is 15 residues. Looked up from germline, CDR1 is LNHDA and CDR2 is SQIVND (reference sequence). The germline V and J ends were trimmed by 1 base and 4 bases, with 8 bases remaining between them. The CDR3 DNA sequence: TGTGCCAGTAGTATAGCAGGGGTATATAATTCACCCCTCCACTTT. It codes for CASSIAGVYNSPLHF. The full variable domain, rest sourced from reference TRBV19 and TRBJ1-6, is DGGITQSPKYLFRKEGQNVTLSCEQNLNHDAMYWYRQDPGQGLRLIYYSQIVNDFQKGDIAEGYSVSREKKESFPLTVTSAQKNPTAFYLCASSIAGVYNSPLHFGNGTRLTVT.

This clonotype was seen repeatedly, ten times or more. This chain uses TRBV19 with TRBJ1-3, with D possibly matching TRBD1 (5 bases). This CDR3 is 17 amino acids long. Trimming left V 5 bases short and J 0 bases short, with 17 bases between. CDR1 and CDR2 from the germline V gene are LNHDA and SQIVND (reference sequence). The CDR3, as DNA: TGTGCCAGTAGTGCACGGGACCGATACCTCTCTGGAAACACCATATATTTT. As protein: CASSARDRYLSGNTIYF.

The V gene is TRBV10-3, the J gene TRBJ2-3; weak D call: TRBD1 (5 bases). The V end was cut by 4 bases, the J end by 2 bases, with 13 bases between. Germline lookup yields CDR1 ENHRY and CDR2 SYGVKD. The CDR3 loop spans 15 amino acids. In DNA, the CDR3 is TGTGCCATCAGTGTAGGGGAACTTACCACAGATACGCAGTATTTT. This translates into CAISVGELTTDTQYF.

This clonotype was seen ten or more times. V is TRBV6-4 and J is TRBJ2-3; 14 bases align to TRBD2. The CDR3 runs 17 residues. Germline V gives CDR1 MRHNA, CDR2 SNTAGT. V dropped 4 bases and J dropped 3; count of bases not matched to a gene: 6. The CDR3 here is CASSGSRTSGGTDTQYF. For the CDR3, the DNA is TGTGCCAGCAGTGGATCCCGGACTAGCGGGGGGACAGATACGCAGTATTTT.

This clonotype was seen ten or more times. The rearrangement joins TRBV7-8 to TRBJ2-1; no reliable D call. The CDR3 is 12 amino acids. Between the trimmed V and J ends, which lost 1 base and 9 bases, there was a span of 7 bases. Per germline, CDR1 SGHVS and CDR2 FQNEAQ. CDR3 bases: TGTGCCAGCAGCTTAGGCCCCGGTGAGCAGTTCTTC. Translated: CASSLGPGEQFF.

This clonotype was seen many times. The chain joins TRBV29-1 to TRBJ1-1, with 7 positions matching TRBD1. There are 13 residues in the CDR3. The germline CDR1 and CDR2 sequences are SQVTM and ANQGSEA. J was trimmed by 4 bases and V by 5 bases; bases with no gene match: 7. The CDR3 DNA is TGCAGCGTTAGACAGGGAGGGGGCACTGAAGCTTTCTTT. Amino acid sequence: CSVRQGGGTEAFF.

This clonotype was seen ten or more times. The rearrangement joins TRBV5-1 to TRBJ2-1; D tentatively fits TRBD1 or TRBD2 (5 bases each). There are 17 residues in the CDR3. Germline V lookup: CDR1 SGHRS, CDR2 YFSETQ. Trimming pared 4 bases from V and 1 base from J, leaving 18 bases between. The CDR3: CASSKASGTPSYNEQFF. CDR3 DNA sequence: TGCGCCAGCAGCAAAGCCTCCGGGACCCCGTCCTACAATGAGCAGTTCTTC.

On this clonotype itself: One base away lies a much larger clone, so this may be a sequencing read error. The chain is built from TRBV4-2 and TRBJ1-2, with a possible D match to TRBD1 (5 bases). Germline values: CDR1 LGHNA, CDR2 YNFKEQ. This CDR3 spans 13 amino acids. The V end was cut by 4 bases, the J end by 8 bases, with 14 bases between. Here the CDR3 DNA reads TGTGCCAGCAGCCGAAGGGACCGCCTCGGCTACACCTTC. This gives the protein CASSRRDRLGYTF.

This clonotype was counted ten times or more. This chain uses TRBV5-1 with TRBJ1-2, with TRBD1 as a possible D gene (6 bases). CDR3 size: 13 residues. CDR1 and CDR2 (germline): SGHRS, YFSETQ. V was clipped by 4 bases and J by 6 bases, with 13 bases between them. The CDR3 DNA reads TGCGCCAGCAGCCTGACAAGGACAGATGGCTACACCTTC. Amino acid sequence: CASSLTRTDGYTF. Full variable domain (outside the CDR3, taken from reference TRBV5-1 and TRBJ1-2): KAGVTQTPRYLIKTRGQQVTLSCSPISGHRSVSWYQQTPGQGLQFLFEYFSETQRNKGNFPGRFSGRQFSNSRSEMNVSTLELGDSALYLCASSLTRTDGYTFGSGTRLTVV.

This clonotype was seen many times. The chain couples TRBV9 to TRBJ2-2; D is undetermined. Between the trimmed V and J ends, which lost 0 bases and 6 bases, there was a span of 6 bases. The CDR3 loop spans 13 amino acids. Germline values: CDR1 SGDLS, CDR2 YYNGEE. For the CDR3, the DNA is TGTGCCAGCAGCGTAGGACGATCCGGGGAGCTGTTTTTT. It yields the protein CASSVGRSGELFF.

A remark on this clonotype: A much bigger clone sits one base away, suggesting this may be a read error. The chain joins TRBV6-2 or TRBV6-3 to TRBJ2-7; TRBD1 matches at 9 bases. The CDR3 loop spans 17 amino acids. Trimming at V came to 2 bases and at J to 0 bases, leaving 8 bases not matched to a gene. Germline CDR1 is MNHEY and CDR2 is SVGEGT. Here the CDR3 reads CASSYRLVTGGSYEQYF. The CDR3 bases are TGTGCCAGCAGTTACCGCCTTGTGACAGGGGGCTCCTACGAGCAGTACTTC.

This clonotype was seen at least ten times. The chain uses TRBV7-2 and TRBJ1-1; unclear D gene. The ends were cut back, 0 bases at V and 1 base at J, with 6 bases in the middle. The length of the CDR3 is 14 residues. CDR1 is SGHTA and CDR2 is FQGNSA in the germline V gene. Here the CDR3 reads CASSLAWENTEAFF. The DNA of the CDR3 is TGTGCCAGCAGCTTAGCATGGGAGAACACTGAAGCTTTCTTT.

This clonotype was found many times. The V call is TRBV28, the J call TRBJ2-2; D unresolved. The CDR3 extends over 13 amino acids. In germline, CDR1 is MDHEN, CDR2 SYDVKM. Trimming took off 6 bases at V and 1 base at J, with 6 bases between the two ends. CDR3 sequence: CASRTGNTGELFF. For the CDR3, the DNA is TGTGCCAGCAGGACTGGGAACACCGGGGAGCTGTTTTTT.

At least ten counts were recorded for this clonotype. The chain has TRBV11-3 and TRBJ2-2, with D unclear. The CDR3 runs to 15 residues. Per the germline V gene, CDR1 is SGHNT and CDR2 is YENEEA. The V end lost 5 bases, the J end lost 2 bases, and 12 bases lay between the germline ends. CDR3 nucleotides: TGTGCCAGCAGCCCCAGGCTAGATAACACCGGGGAGCTGTTTTTT. The encoded protein is CASSPRLDNTGELFF.

This clonotype was detected only a few times. The V call is TRBV2, the J call TRBJ2-5; D is unclear. CDR1 SNHLY and CDR2 FYNNEI come from the germline V gene. This CDR3 spans 13 amino acids. Trimming cost V 7 bases and J 0 bases, with 9 bases left between them. The CDR3 sequence is CASTNRHQETQYF. CDR3 nucleotide sequence: TGTGCCAGCACTAACCGCCACCAAGAGACCCAGTACTTC.

This clonotype has a count of ten or more. This chain joins TRBV20-1 and TRBJ2-5; D unclear. From germline, CDR1 is DFQATT and CDR2 SNEGSKA (reference sequence). This CDR3 has 14 amino acids. Trimming shortened V by 6 bases and J by 8 bases, and 22 bases separated the two germline ends. Here the CDR3 DNA reads TGCAGTGCCCTCGGGCCAAGAACTCCAAGTACCCAGTACTTC. Its protein is CSALGPRTPSTQYF.

In this sample, this clonotype turned up a few times. This sequence joins TRBV5-1 and TRBJ1-1; tentative D call: TRBD1 (6 bases). The CDR3 length is 13 residues. Trimming pared 4 bases from V and 4 bases from J, leaving 11 bases between. Germline CDR1 and CDR2: SGHRS and YFSETQ. The CDR3: CASSTGQRTEAFF. The CDR3 coding sequence is TGCGCCAGCAGCACCGGACAGCGCACTGAAGCTTTCTTT.

This clonotype was detected many times. CDR3 coding DNA: TGTGCCAACACCCCAATCGGGACAGGGATCAACACTGAAGCTTTCTTT. Its translation is CANTPIGTGINTEAFF. This chain links TRBV27 with TRBJ1-1, with 9 bases that match TRBD1. The CDR3 contains 16 residues. Trimming took 10 bases from V and 2 from J; bases not matched to a gene: 14. Germline V gene lookup returns CDR1 MNHEY and CDR2 SMNVEV (reference sequence).